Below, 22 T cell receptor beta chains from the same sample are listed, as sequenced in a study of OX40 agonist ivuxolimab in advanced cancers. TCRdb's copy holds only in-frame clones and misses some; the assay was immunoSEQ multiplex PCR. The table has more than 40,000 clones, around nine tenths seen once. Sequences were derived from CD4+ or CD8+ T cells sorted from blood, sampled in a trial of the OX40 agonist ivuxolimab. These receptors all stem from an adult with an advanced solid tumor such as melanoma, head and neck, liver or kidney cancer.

CDR3 sequence reads: CASSEQGRENTEAFF. DNA of the CDR3: TGTGCCAGCAGCGAACAGGGGCGGGAGAACACTGAAGCTTTCTTT. The J gene is TRBJ1-1, the V gene TRBV9; 7 bases are shared with TRBD1. Trimming removed 3 bases from V and 1 base from J; junction bases left unmatched: 6. This CDR3 is built from 15 residues. Germline V gene lookup returns CDR1 SGDLS and CDR2 YYNGEE.

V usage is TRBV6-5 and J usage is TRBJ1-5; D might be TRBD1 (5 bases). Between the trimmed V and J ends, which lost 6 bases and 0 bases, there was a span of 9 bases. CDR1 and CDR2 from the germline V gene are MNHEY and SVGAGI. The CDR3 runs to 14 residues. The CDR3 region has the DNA TGTGCCAGCAGCCCAACAGGTAGCAATCAGCCCCAGCATTTT. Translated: CASSPTGSNQPQHF.

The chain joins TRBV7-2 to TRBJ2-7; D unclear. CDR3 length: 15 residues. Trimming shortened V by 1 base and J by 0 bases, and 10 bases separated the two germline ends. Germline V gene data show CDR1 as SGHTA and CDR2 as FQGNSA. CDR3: CASSLDGPSSYEQYF. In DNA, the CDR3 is TGTGCCAGCAGCTTAGATGGACCGAGCTCCTACGAGCAGTACTTC.

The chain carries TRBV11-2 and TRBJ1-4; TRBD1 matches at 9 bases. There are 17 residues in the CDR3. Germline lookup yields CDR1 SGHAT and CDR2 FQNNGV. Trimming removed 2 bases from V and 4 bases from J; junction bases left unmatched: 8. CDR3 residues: CASSLRAGQGFNEKLFF. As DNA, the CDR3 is TGTGCCAGCAGCTTACGGGCAGGACAGGGGTTTAATGAAAAACTGTTTTTT.

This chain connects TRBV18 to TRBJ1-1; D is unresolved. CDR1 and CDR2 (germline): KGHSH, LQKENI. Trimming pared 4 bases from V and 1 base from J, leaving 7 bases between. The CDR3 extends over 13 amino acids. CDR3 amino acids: CASSQGRNTEAFF. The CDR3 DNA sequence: TGTGCCAGCTCACAGGGCCGGAACACTGAAGCTTTCTTT. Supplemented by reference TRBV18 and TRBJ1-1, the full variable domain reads NAGVMQNPRHLVRRRGQEARLRCSPMKGHSHVYWYRQLPEEGLKFMVYLQKENIIDESGMPKERFSAEFPKEGPSILRIQQVVRGDSAAYFCASSQGRNTEAFFGQGTRLTVV.

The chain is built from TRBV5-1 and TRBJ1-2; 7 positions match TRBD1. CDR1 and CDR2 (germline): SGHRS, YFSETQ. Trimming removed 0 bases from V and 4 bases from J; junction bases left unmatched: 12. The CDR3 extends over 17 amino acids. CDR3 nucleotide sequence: TGCGCCAGCAGCTTGGACACGCAGGGGGAGCTCATCTATGGCTACACCTTC. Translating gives CASSLDTQGELIYGYTF.

DNA for the CDR3: TGTGCCAGCAGTGAAATGGTGACAGGCAACTACGAGCAGTACTTC. Protein: CASSEMVTGNYEQYF. V usage is TRBV6-1 and J usage is TRBJ2-7, with D tentatively TRBD1 (6 bases). CDR3 length: 15 residues. V was cut by 2 bases and J by 3 bases, with 14 bases left in between. Germline loops: CDR1 MNHNS, CDR2 SASEGT.

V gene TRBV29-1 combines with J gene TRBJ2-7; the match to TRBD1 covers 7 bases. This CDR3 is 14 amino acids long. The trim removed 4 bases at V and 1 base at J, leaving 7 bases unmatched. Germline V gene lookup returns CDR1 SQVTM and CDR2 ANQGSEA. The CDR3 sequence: CSVARDSASYEQYF. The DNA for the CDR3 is TGCAGCGTTGCGAGGGACAGCGCATCCTACGAGCAGTACTTC.

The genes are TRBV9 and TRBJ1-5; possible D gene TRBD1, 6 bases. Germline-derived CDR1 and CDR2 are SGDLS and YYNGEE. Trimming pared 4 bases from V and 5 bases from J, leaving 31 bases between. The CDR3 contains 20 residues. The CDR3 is CASSSPEQGLSQVSDQPQHF. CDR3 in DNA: TGTGCCAGCAGCTCCCCCGAACAGGGTCTCTCGCAGGTCTCCGATCAGCCCCAGCATTTT.

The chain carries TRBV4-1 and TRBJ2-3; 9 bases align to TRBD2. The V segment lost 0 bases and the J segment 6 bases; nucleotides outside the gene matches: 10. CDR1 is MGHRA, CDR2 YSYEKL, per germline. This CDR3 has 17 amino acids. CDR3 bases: TGCGCCAGCAGCCAAGAAAGGGGACTAGCCAGGGACGATACGCAGTATTTT. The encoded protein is CASSQERGLARDDTQYF.

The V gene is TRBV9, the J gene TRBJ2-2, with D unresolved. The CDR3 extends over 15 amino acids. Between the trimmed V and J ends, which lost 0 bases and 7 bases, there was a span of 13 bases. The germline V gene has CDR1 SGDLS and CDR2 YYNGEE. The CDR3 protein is CASSVEGQVGGELFF. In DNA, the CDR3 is TGTGCCAGCAGCGTAGAGGGCCAGGTTGGCGGGGAGCTGTTTTTT.

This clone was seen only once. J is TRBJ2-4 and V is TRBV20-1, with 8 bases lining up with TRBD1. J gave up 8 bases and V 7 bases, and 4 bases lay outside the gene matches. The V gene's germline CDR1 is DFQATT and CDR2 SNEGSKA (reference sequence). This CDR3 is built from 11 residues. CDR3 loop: CSVGQGYIQYF. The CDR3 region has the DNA TGCAGTGTAGGACAGGGTTACATTCAGTACTTC.

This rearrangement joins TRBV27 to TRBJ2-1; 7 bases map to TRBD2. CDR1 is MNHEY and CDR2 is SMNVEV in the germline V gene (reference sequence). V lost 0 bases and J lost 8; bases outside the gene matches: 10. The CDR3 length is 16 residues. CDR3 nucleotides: TGTGCCAGCAGTTTATCGGTTGCGGGAGTTGGCTATGAGCAGTTCTTC. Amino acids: CASSLSVAGVGYEQFF.

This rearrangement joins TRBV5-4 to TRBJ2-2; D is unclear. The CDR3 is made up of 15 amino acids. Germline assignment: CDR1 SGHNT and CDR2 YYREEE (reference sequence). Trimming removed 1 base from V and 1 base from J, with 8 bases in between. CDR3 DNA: TGTGCCAGCAGCTTGTACAAGAAGAACACCGGGGAGCTGTTTTTT. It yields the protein CASSLYKKNTGELFF. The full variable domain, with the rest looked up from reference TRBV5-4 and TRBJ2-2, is ETGVTQSPTHLIKTRGQQVTLRCSSQSGHNTVSWYQQALGQGPQFIFQYYREEENGRGNFPPRFSGLQFPNYSSELNVNALELDDSALYLCASSLYKKNTGELFFGEGSRLTVL.

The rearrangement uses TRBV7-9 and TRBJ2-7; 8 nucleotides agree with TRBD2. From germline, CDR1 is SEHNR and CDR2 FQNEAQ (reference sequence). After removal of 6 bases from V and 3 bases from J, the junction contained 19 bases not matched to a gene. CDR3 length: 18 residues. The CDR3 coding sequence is TGTGCCAGCAGGTCCGGCGGGGGGTCCGGGTATTTTTTCTACGAGCAGTACTTC. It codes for CASRSGGGSGYFFYEQYF.

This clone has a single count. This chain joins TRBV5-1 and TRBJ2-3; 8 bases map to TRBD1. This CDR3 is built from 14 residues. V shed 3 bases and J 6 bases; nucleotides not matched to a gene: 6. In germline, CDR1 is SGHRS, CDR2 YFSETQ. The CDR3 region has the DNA TGCGCCAGCAGCTCTGGACAGGGATACGATACGCAGTATTTT. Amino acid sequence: CASSSGQGYDTQYF.

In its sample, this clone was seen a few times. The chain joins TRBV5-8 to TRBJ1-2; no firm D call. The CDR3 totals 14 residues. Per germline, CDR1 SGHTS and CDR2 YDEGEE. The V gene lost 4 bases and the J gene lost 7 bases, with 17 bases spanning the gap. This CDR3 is CASSLSRTVLGYTF. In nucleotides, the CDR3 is TGTGCCAGCAGCCTAAGTCGCACAGTACTTGGCTACACCTTC.

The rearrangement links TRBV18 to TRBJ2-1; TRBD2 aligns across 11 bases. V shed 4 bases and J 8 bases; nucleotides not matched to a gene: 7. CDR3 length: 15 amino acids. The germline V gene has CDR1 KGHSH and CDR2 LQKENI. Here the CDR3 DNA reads TGTGCCAGCTCACAAACTAGCGGGAGAGCCCATGAGCAGTTCTTC. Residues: CASSQTSGRAHEQFF.

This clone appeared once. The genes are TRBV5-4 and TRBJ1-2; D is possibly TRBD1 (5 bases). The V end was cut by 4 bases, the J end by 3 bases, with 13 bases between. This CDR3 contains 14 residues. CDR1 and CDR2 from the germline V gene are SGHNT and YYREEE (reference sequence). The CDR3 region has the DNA TGTGCCAGCAGCCCGGCCCGGGGGGACTATGGCTACACCTTC. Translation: CASSPARGDYGYTF.

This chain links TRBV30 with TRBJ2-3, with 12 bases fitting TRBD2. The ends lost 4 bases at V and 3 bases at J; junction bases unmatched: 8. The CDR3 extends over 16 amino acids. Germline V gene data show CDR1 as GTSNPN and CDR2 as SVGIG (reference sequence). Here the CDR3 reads CAWNRQGLAGTDTQYF. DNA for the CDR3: TGTGCCTGGAATCGCCAAGGACTAGCGGGGACAGATACGCAGTATTTT.

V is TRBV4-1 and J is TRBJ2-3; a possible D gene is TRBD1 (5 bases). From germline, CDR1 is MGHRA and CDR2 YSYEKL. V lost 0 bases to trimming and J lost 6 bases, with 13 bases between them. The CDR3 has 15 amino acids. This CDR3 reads CASSQDRDLMDTQYF. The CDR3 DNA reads TGCGCCAGCAGCCAAGACAGGGATCTAATGGATACGCAGTATTTT.

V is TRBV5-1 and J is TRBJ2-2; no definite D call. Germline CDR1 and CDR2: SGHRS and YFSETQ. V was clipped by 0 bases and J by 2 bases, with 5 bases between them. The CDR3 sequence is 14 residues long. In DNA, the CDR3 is TGCGCCAGCAGCTTGGGACAAAACACCGGGGAGCTGTTTTTT. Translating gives CASSLGQNTGELFF.